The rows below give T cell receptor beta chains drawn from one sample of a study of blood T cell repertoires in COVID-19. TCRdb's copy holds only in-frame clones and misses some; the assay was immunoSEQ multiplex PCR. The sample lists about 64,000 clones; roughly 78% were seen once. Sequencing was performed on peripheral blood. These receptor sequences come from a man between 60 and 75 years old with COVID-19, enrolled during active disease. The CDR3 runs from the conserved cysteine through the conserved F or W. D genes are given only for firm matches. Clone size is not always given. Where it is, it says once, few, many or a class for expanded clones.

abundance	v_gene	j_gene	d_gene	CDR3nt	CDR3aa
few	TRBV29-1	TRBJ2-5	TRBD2	TGCAGCGTTCGTCCCGGGGGGGAGACCCAGTACTTC	CSVRPGGETQYF
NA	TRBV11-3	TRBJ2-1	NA	TGTGCCAGCAGCTTAGAGGGAACTAGTCTCAATGAGCAGTTCTTC	CASSLEGTSLNEQFF
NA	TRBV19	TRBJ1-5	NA	TGTGCCAGTAGTATCCTTGGGGGCCACCAGCCCCAGCATTTT	CASSILGGHQPQHF
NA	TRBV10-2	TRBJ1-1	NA	TGCGCCAGCAGTGAGTCGAGGCGAACTGAAGTTTTCTTT	CASSESRRTEVFF
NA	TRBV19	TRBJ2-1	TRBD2	TGTGCCAGTAGTAGTACTAGCGGGACCATTGAGCAGTTCTTC	CASSSTSGTIEQFF
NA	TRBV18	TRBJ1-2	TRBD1	TGTGCCAGCCGGGACAGGACTAACTATGGCTACACCTTC	CASRDRTNYGYTF
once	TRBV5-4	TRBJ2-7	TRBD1	TGTGCCAGCAGCTGGGGGACAGATTCCTACGAGCAGTACTTC	CASSWGTDSYEQYF
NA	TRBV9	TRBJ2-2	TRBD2	TGTGCCAGCAGCGTAGTCGGCGGGGGTACCGGGGAGCTGTTTTTT	CASSVVGGGTGELFF
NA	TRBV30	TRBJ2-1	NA	TGTGCCTGGAGTTCTAGAAATGAGCAGTTCTTC	CAWSSRNEQFF
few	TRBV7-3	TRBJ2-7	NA	TGTGCCAGCAGCTTACTCGGGGACTACGAGCAGTACTTC	CASSLLGDYEQYF
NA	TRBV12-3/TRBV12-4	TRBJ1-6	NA	TGTGCCAGCAGACTTACAGGGAATTCACCCCTCCACTTT	CASRLTGNSPLHF
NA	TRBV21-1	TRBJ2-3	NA	TGTGCCAGCAGCATCAACGGTCTCGCTAGCACAGATACGCAGTATTTT	CASSINGLASTDTQYF
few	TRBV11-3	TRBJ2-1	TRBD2	TGTGCCAGCAGCTTCCGACAGCGGGAGAGGAATGAGCAGTTCTTC	CASSFRQRERNEQFF
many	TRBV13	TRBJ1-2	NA	TGTGCCAGCAGCACACAGGGAAATGGCTACACCTTC	CASSTQGNGYTF
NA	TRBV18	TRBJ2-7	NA	TGTGCCAGCTCACCGGCCAGTGGGCTCTCCTACGAGCAGTACTTC	CASSPASGLSYEQYF
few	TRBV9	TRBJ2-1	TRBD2	TGTGCCAGCAGCGCCCTGGGACTAGCGGGGGGGCTCAGTGAGCAGTTCTTC	CASSALGLAGGLSEQFF
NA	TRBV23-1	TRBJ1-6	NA	TGCGCCCAACTTTCACCCCTCCACTTT	CAQLSPLHF
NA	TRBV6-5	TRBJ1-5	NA	TGTGCCAGCCGGAGGGTTTATAGCAATCAGCCCCAGCATTTT	CASRRVYSNQPQHF
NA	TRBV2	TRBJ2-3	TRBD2	TGTGCCAGCAGAAGACTAGCTACAGATACGCAGTATTTT	CASRRLATDTQYF
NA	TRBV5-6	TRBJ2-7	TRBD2	TGTGCCAGCAACCGAGCGGGAGTGCTGTACGAGCAGTACTTC	CASNRAGVLYEQYF
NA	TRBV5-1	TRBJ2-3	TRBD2	TGCGCCAGCAGCCGCGGGACTACCACAGATACGCAGTATTTT	CASSRGTTTDTQYF
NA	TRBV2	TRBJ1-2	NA	TGTGCCAGCAGTGAAGCTAGGGGCGCGAACTATGGCTACACCTTC	CASSEARGANYGYTF
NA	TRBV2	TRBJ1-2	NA	TGTGCCAGCAGGGTGGCAATCTATGGCTACACCTTC	CASRVAIYGYTF
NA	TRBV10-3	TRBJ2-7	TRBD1	TGTGCCGTTGGACAGGGCCGCTCCGGCTACGAGCAGTACTTC	CAVGQGRSGYEQYF
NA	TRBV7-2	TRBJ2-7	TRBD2	TGTGCCAGCAGCTCCTTGACTAGCGGGAGATGGGAGCAGTACTTC	CASSSLTSGRWEQYF
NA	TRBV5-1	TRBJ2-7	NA	TGCGCCAGCAGCTTGGGAGGGGCGGGGAACTACTACGAGCAGTACTTC	CASSLGGAGNYYEQYF
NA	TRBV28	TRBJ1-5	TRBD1	TGTGCCAGCAAGAAAGGGGGCGGCAATCAGCCCCAGCATTTT	CASKKGGGNQPQHF
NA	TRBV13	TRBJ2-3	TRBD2	TGTGCCAGCAGCCTACGACTAGCGGGGGCTACAGATACGCAGTATTTT	CASSLRLAGATDTQYF
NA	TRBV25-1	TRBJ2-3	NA	TGTGCCAGCAGTGACTTCACAGATACGCAGTATTTT	CASSDFTDTQYF
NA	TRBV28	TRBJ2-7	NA	TGTGCCAGCAGTTTAGGGCGGGACTACGAGCAGTACTTC	CASSLGRDYEQYF
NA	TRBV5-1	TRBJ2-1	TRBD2	TGCGCCAGCAGCTTGGAGGCTAGCGGGAGGTCCTACAATGAGCAGTTCTTC	CASSLEASGRSYNEQFF
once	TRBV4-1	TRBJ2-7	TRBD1	TGCGCCAGCAGCCAATACAGGGGTGAGGTCTACGAGCAGTACTTC	CASSQYRGEVYEQYF
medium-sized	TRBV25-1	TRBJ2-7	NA	TGTGCCAGCAGTGAATTCCATTCCTACGAGCAGTACTTC	CASSEFHSYEQYF
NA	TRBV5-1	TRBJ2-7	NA	TGCGCCAGCAGCGAGGCAACATCCTACGAGCAGTACTTC	CASSEATSYEQYF
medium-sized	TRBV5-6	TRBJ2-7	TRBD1	TGTGCCAGCAGCTCCCGGGACAGGGTGCACGAGCAGTACTTC	CASSSRDRVHEQYF
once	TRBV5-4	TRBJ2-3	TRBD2	TGTGCCAGCAGCTTGACTAGCGGGGGGGCACCCGATACGCAGTATTTT	CASSLTSGGAPDTQYF
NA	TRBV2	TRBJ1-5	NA	TGTGCCAGCAGGACTCACTGGGGGAGGGAACAGCCCCAGCATTTT	CASRTHWGREQPQHF
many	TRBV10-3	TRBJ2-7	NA	TGTGCCATCGGAGCAGCGGGACAGGTGACTTACGAGCAGTACTTC	CAIGAAGQVTYEQYF
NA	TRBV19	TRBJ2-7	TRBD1	TGTGCCAGTAGTATGGGTCCGGGACAGGGCCGTCGCGAGCAGTACTTC	CASSMGPGQGRREQYF